This TCR beta chain was profiled in a study of cytomegalovirus exposure and HLA in healthy donors. The PCR was carried out with 60 Vbeta primers and 13 Jbeta primers. In the authors' workflow: In a later analysis, the count reached 76 million or so unique TCR beta chains, with roughly 11 million shared. This table comes from immunoSEQ multiplex PCR, and its TCRdb copy is limited to in-frame clones, with some not included. D and trimming come from the DNA, and the V and J calls and clone size come from that table. This repertoire includes roughly 120,000 clones. Sample: PBMCs. The sequence came from a man younger than 35 in good health and CMV-seronegative.

CDR3 in amino acids: CASSPSGGQLISQYF. CDR3 DNA sequence: TGTGCCAGCAGCCCCTCGGGTGGCCAATTGATATCCCAGTACTTC. The chain recombines TRBV7-9 with TRBJ2-7; no clear D. The CDR3 is 15 amino acids. V gave up 5 bases and J gave up 10 bases, with 24 bases separating them. Germline V gene sequence: CDR1 SEHNR, CDR2 FQNEAQ (reference sequence). The full variable domain, with the rest looked up from reference TRBV7-9 and TRBJ2-7, is DTGVSQNPRHKITKRGQNVTFRCDPISEHNRLYWYRQTLGQGPEFLTYFQNEAQLEKSRLLSDRFSAERPKGSFSTLEIQRTEQGDSAMYLCASSPSGGQLISQYFGPGTRLTVT.